This T cell receptor (beta chain) was found in a study of blood T cell repertoires in COVID-19. Study context: The analysed material was cDNA or gDNA that came from T cells, B-cell-depleted T cells, or PBMCs.

How the authors handled the data: It was from reference gene primer amplification that nucleated cell counts were estimated. The protocol was immunoSEQ multiplex PCR, while the TCRdb copy is restricted to in-frame clones and leaves out a portion. V and J calls and clone size follow that table, whereas D and trimming were derived from the DNA. Among some 150,000 clones listed, about 76% were seen once. Germline V gene sequence: CDR1 SGHTA, CDR2 FQGTGA. The CDR3 has 15 residues. V gave up 5 bases and J gave up 5 bases; unmatched junction bases: 6. The chain couples TRBV7-3 to TRBJ2-5, with 12 bases aligning to TRBD2. The sample taken for sequencing was peripheral blood. The sequence derives from a woman aged 60-70 years with active or convalescent COVID-19. CDR3 nucleotide sequence: TGTGCCAGCAGCCCGACTAGCGGGAGTAGGGAGACCCAGTACTTC. Amino acids: CASSPTSGSRETQYF.